This note documents a single T cell receptor beta chain sequence. Its antigen is undetermined. From germline, CDR1 is MNHEY and CDR2 SVGAGI. This CDR3 has 16 residues. V lost 2 bases and J lost 8, with 19 bases in between. CD4+ T cells that had been cultured provided DNA sequenced with the Oncomine TCR Beta short-read assay. MiXCR was run by TCRdb on the PCR reads, yielding one entry per CDR3 protein. The repertoire includes 9,500 to 15,000 distinct CDR3 sequences, about 48% of them detected once, and roughly 15% sits in the top ten. Treatment of the sample: roughly nine-day PBMC culture with coronavirus spike peptide pools or control peptides (ViraFEST assay). The source of the sample is a study of vaccination and CD4 T cells after COVID-19. Looking at the study overall: With a range of 35 to 161, the median interval from diagnosis to drawing post-COVID samples was around 93 days.

Sequencing used CD4+ T cells from blood, cultured in vitro. This TCR was sampled from a human donor who had recovered from COVID-19. The V and J genes are TRBV6-5 and TRBJ2-1, with TRBD2 as a possible D gene (7 bases). DNA of the CDR3: TGTGCCAGCAGTTACGGGAGGGGGGGTCCACGCGATGAGCAGTTCTTC. It specifies CASSYGRGGPRDEQFF.